A selection of T cell receptor beta chains follows, all from one sample in a study of human T cells and chemical hapten exposure. TCRdb fed the RACE reads into MiXCR, producing one record per CDR3 protein. Seen here are about 98,000 distinct CDR3 sequences, under 14% observed once, and the top ten hold around 3.1%. Sequences were derived from whole blood, sampled in connection with sensitization to the hapten diphenylcyclopropenone (DPC). The receptors come from a woman between 55 and 75 years old with alopecia areata. Some clones in this sample may be carry-over from other donors' samples. Each CDR3 is given with its conserved first and last residue. Each record gives: clone size, J gene, V gene, D gene, CDR3 protein, CDR3 DNA. D genes are given only for firm matches. Where a row states a size, it is once, few, many or the class of an expanded clone; other rows omit it.

clone_size: NA
j_call: TRBJ2-3
v_call: TRBV6-2/TRBV6-3
d_call: TRBD2
cdr3_aa: CASRLGLAGSTDTQYF
cdr3_nt: TGTGCCAGCAGACTGGGACTAGCGGGGAGCACAGATACGCAGTATTTT

clone_size: many
j_call: TRBJ2-7
v_call: TRBV4-2
d_call: NA
cdr3_aa: CASSQGDGRVREQYF
cdr3_nt: TGTGCCAGCAGCCAAGGCGACGGAAGAGTCCGCGAGCAGTACTTC

clone_size: many
j_call: TRBJ1-3
v_call: TRBV5-1
d_call: NA
cdr3_aa: CASSLDGSGNTIYF
cdr3_nt: TGCGCCAGCAGCTTGGATGGTTCTGGAAACACCATATATTTT

clone_size: NA
j_call: TRBJ1-2
v_call: TRBV12-3/TRBV12-4
d_call: NA
cdr3_aa: CASSSPSVGYGYTF
cdr3_nt: TGTGCCAGCAGTTCCCCGTCAGTGGGCTATGGCTACACCTTC

clone_size: many
j_call: TRBJ2-2
v_call: TRBV7-6
d_call: NA
cdr3_aa: CASSSTGELFF
cdr3_nt: TGTGCCAGCAGCTCCACCGGGGAGCTGTTTTTT

clone_size: NA
j_call: TRBJ1-3
v_call: TRBV9
d_call: NA
cdr3_aa: CASSVGYSGNTIYF
cdr3_nt: TGTGCCAGCAGCGTAGGATACTCTGGAAACACCATATATTTT

clone_size: many
j_call: TRBJ1-2
v_call: TRBV10-3
d_call: TRBD1
cdr3_aa: CATRQGAIATF
cdr3_nt: TGTGCCACTAGACAGGGGGCAATCGCCACCTTC

clone_size: few
j_call: TRBJ2-4
v_call: TRBV5-1
d_call: NA
cdr3_aa: CASSRDSPIMAKNIQYF
cdr3_nt: TGCGCCAGCAGCCGTGACAGCCCTATAATGGCCAAAAACATTCAGTACTTC

clone_size: many
j_call: TRBJ1-2
v_call: TRBV15
d_call: TRBD1
cdr3_aa: CATSSAPGGPRYGYTF
cdr3_nt: TGTGCCACCAGCAGTGCTCCAGGGGGTCCCCGCTATGGCTACACCTTC

clone_size: many
j_call: TRBJ1-5
v_call: TRBV13
d_call: NA
cdr3_aa: CASSRRRVSNQPQHF
cdr3_nt: TGTGCCAGCAGCCGCCGGAGGGTTAGCAATCAGCCCCAGCATTTT

clone_size: many
j_call: TRBJ1-4
v_call: TRBV16
d_call: NA
cdr3_aa: CASSQSGATNEKLFF
cdr3_nt: TGTGCCAGCAGCCAATCAGGAGCAACTAATGAAAAACTGTTTTTT

clone_size: NA
j_call: TRBJ1-2
v_call: TRBV6-5
d_call: NA
cdr3_aa: CASRGPGDGYTF
cdr3_nt: TGTGCCAGCCGGGGTCCGGGGGATGGCTACACCTTC

clone_size: many
j_call: TRBJ2-6
v_call: TRBV13
d_call: TRBD1
cdr3_aa: CASSSGQGDPKGNAF
cdr3_nt: TGTGCCAGCAGCTCCGGACAGGGAGATCCCAAGGGGAACGCTTTC

clone_size: NA
j_call: TRBJ2-7
v_call: TRBV5-1
d_call: TRBD1
cdr3_aa: CATRLGQGLYQQYF
cdr3_nt: TGCGCCACCAGATTGGGACAGGGCCTCTACCAGCAGTACTTC

clone_size: many
j_call: TRBJ1-2
v_call: TRBV6-6
d_call: NA
cdr3_aa: CASSLLAYGYTF
cdr3_nt: TGTGCCAGCAGTTTATTGGCCTATGGCTACACCTTC

clone_size: few
j_call: TRBJ2-3
v_call: TRBV10-3
d_call: NA
cdr3_aa: CAISEPTLRRRTDTQYF
cdr3_nt: TGTGCCATCAGTGAGCCGACGTTGAGGCGCCGGACAGATACGCAGTATTTT

clone_size: NA
j_call: TRBJ1-2
v_call: TRBV9
d_call: NA
cdr3_aa: CASSVWGASNYGYTF
cdr3_nt: TGTGCCAGCAGCGTTTGGGGGGCATCTAACTATGGCTACACCTTC

clone_size: NA
j_call: TRBJ1-6
v_call: TRBV6-5
d_call: NA
cdr3_aa: CASSTRDPYNSPLHF
cdr3_nt: TGTGCCAGCAGTACCCGGGACCCTTATAATTCACCCCTCCACTTT

clone_size: few
j_call: TRBJ2-3
v_call: TRBV4-1
d_call: NA
cdr3_aa: CASSQDTGTDTQYF
cdr3_nt: TGCGCCAGCAGCCAAGATACGGGCACAGATACGCAGTATTTT

clone_size: many
j_call: TRBJ1-1
v_call: TRBV20-1
d_call: NA
cdr3_aa: CSASQQPNTEAFF
cdr3_nt: TGCAGTGCTAGCCAACAACCGAACACTGAAGCTTTCTTT

clone_size: many
j_call: TRBJ1-5
v_call: TRBV20-1
d_call: NA
cdr3_aa: CSARDSGAGEAQPQHF
cdr3_nt: TGCAGTGCTAGAGATAGTGGGGCAGGGGAGGCCCAGCCCCAGCATTTT

clone_size: NA
j_call: TRBJ1-2
v_call: TRBV9
d_call: NA
cdr3_aa: CASSVDFRNINYGYTF
cdr3_nt: TGTGCCAGCAGCGTAGACTTTCGGAATATTAACTATGGCTACACCTTC

clone_size: NA
j_call: TRBJ1-4
v_call: TRBV6-5
d_call: NA
cdr3_aa: CASSAGPVGEKLFF
cdr3_nt: TGTGCCAGCAGTGCAGGCCCAGTTGGTGAAAAACTGTTTTTT

clone_size: many
j_call: TRBJ2-7
v_call: TRBV12-3/TRBV12-4
d_call: TRBD1
cdr3_aa: CASSLGQGVYEQYF
cdr3_nt: TGTGCCAGCAGTTTAGGACAGGGGGTATACGAGCAGTACTTC

clone_size: few
j_call: TRBJ2-3
v_call: TRBV9
d_call: TRBD2
cdr3_aa: CASSPPPGTSGNTQYF
cdr3_nt: TGTGCCAGCAGCCCCCCCCCCGGGACTAGCGGAAATACGCAGTATTTT

clone_size: many
j_call: TRBJ1-1
v_call: TRBV7-2
d_call: NA
cdr3_aa: CASSSSHSLAEAFF
cdr3_nt: TGTGCCAGCAGCTCCTCTCACTCCCTCGCTGAAGCTTTCTTT

clone_size: many
j_call: TRBJ2-5
v_call: TRBV2
d_call: TRBD2
cdr3_aa: CASKAPGLDHRGETQYF
cdr3_nt: TGTGCCAGCAAAGCTCCGGGACTAGATCATAGAGGGGAGACCCAGTACTTC

clone_size: NA
j_call: TRBJ2-3
v_call: TRBV10-3
d_call: NA
cdr3_aa: CAISERASTDTQYF
cdr3_nt: TGTGCCATCAGTGAGAGGGCTAGCACAGATACGCAGTATTTT

clone_size: many
j_call: TRBJ2-2
v_call: TRBV7-9
d_call: NA
cdr3_aa: CASSSRRGGELFF
cdr3_nt: TGTGCCAGCAGCTCTCGGAGGGGCGGGGAGCTGTTTTTT

clone_size: many
j_call: TRBJ2-5
v_call: TRBV19
d_call: NA
cdr3_aa: CASSIGRVGQETQYF
cdr3_nt: TGTGCCAGTAGTATCGGCAGGGTCGGCCAAGAGACCCAGTACTTC

clone_size: few
j_call: TRBJ1-2
v_call: TRBV20-1
d_call: NA
cdr3_aa: CSASPLGSVDGYTF
cdr3_nt: TGCAGTGCTAGCCCACTCGGGTCAGTGGATGGCTACACCTTC

clone_size: many
j_call: TRBJ1-5
v_call: TRBV20-1
d_call: NA
cdr3_aa: CSARGATGFLPNQPQHF
cdr3_nt: TGCAGTGCTAGGGGGGCAACAGGTTTTTTACCCAACCAGCCCCAGCATTTT

clone_size: many
j_call: TRBJ1-2
v_call: TRBV7-6
d_call: TRBD1
cdr3_aa: CASTRWDRENDGYTF
cdr3_nt: TGTGCCAGCACCCGCTGGGACAGGGAAAATGATGGCTACACCTTC

clone_size: few
j_call: TRBJ2-4
v_call: TRBV2
d_call: NA
cdr3_aa: CASITWRLDGAKNIQYF
cdr3_nt: TGTGCCAGCATCACATGGAGGCTGGATGGGGCCAAAAACATTCAGTACTTC

clone_size: few
j_call: TRBJ1-2
v_call: TRBV25-1
d_call: NA
cdr3_aa: CASSTETRTNYGYTF
cdr3_nt: TGTGCCAGTTCGACAGAGACCAGAACTAACTATGGCTACACCTTC

clone_size: few
j_call: TRBJ2-4
v_call: TRBV28
d_call: TRBD1
cdr3_aa: CASSIGGNFKNIQYF
cdr3_nt: TGTGCCAGCAGCATAGGGGGCAACTTCAAAAACATTCAGTACTTC

clone_size: many
j_call: TRBJ1-1
v_call: TRBV2
d_call: NA
cdr3_aa: CASSPWAEAFF
cdr3_nt: TGTGCCAGCAGTCCCTGGGCTGAAGCTTTCTTT

clone_size: NA
j_call: TRBJ2-6
v_call: TRBV29-1
d_call: NA
cdr3_aa: CSVELVSGANVLTF
cdr3_nt: TGCAGCGTTGAATTGGTCTCTGGGGCCAACGTCCTGACTTTC

clone_size: many
j_call: TRBJ2-6
v_call: TRBV5-1
d_call: TRBD1
cdr3_aa: CASSLQQLGTGYPGANVLTF
cdr3_nt: TGCGCCAGCAGCTTGCAACAGTTAGGGACAGGGTATCCTGGGGCCAACGTCCTGACTTTC

clone_size: few
j_call: TRBJ1-5
v_call: TRBV6-6
d_call: TRBD1
cdr3_aa: CASSYWTGGPNQPQHF
cdr3_nt: TGTGCCAGCAGTTATTGGACAGGGGGCCCCAATCAGCCCCAGCATTTT

clone_size: few
j_call: TRBJ2-3
v_call: TRBV5-1
d_call: NA
cdr3_aa: CASSMSTLGTDTQYF
cdr3_nt: TGCGCCAGCAGCATGTCTACCCTGGGGACAGATACGCAGTATTTT

clone_size: few
j_call: TRBJ2-7
v_call: TRBV3-1
d_call: TRBD1
cdr3_aa: CASSQPGQGYEQYF
cdr3_nt: TGTGCCAGCAGCCAACCGGGACAGGGCTACGAGCAGTACTTC

clone_size: few
j_call: TRBJ1-2
v_call: TRBV29-1
d_call: NA
cdr3_aa: CSVEVSANYGYTF
cdr3_nt: TGCAGCGTTGAGGTGTCAGCTAACTATGGCTACACCTTC

clone_size: many
j_call: TRBJ1-1
v_call: TRBV6-2/TRBV6-3
d_call: NA
cdr3_aa: CASSYVGMNTEAFF
cdr3_nt: TGTGCCAGCAGTTACGTCGGGATGAACACTGAAGCTTTCTTT

clone_size: many
j_call: TRBJ2-7
v_call: TRBV27
d_call: TRBD2
cdr3_aa: CASSNLGTSGGPEQYF
cdr3_nt: TGTGCCAGCAGTAACCTTGGGACTAGCGGGGGGCCAGAGCAGTACTTC

clone_size: NA
j_call: TRBJ1-5
v_call: TRBV12-3/TRBV12-4
d_call: NA
cdr3_aa: CASTSNSYSNQPQHF
cdr3_nt: TGTGCCAGCACTAGCAATTCTTATAGCAATCAGCCCCAGCATTTT

clone_size: many
j_call: TRBJ2-7
v_call: TRBV27
d_call: TRBD1
cdr3_aa: CASGQRGRFYEQYF
cdr3_nt: TGTGCCTCTGGGCAGAGGGGGCGCTTCTACGAGCAGTACTTC

clone_size: many
j_call: TRBJ1-6
v_call: TRBV6-5
d_call: NA
cdr3_aa: CASSPWFVIDSPLHF
cdr3_nt: TGTGCCAGCAGCCCATGGTTTGTCATCGATTCACCCCTCCACTTT

clone_size: many
j_call: TRBJ2-2
v_call: TRBV4-1
d_call: TRBD1
cdr3_aa: CASSQVPGTEFVGELFF
cdr3_nt: TGCGCCAGCAGCCAAGTGCCCGGGACAGAATTTGTCGGGGAGCTGTTTTTT

clone_size: many
j_call: TRBJ2-4
v_call: TRBV6-1
d_call: NA
cdr3_aa: CASSVHPSPEYF
cdr3_nt: TGTGCCAGCAGTGTCCACCCATCTCCGGAGTACTTC

clone_size: NA
j_call: TRBJ2-1
v_call: TRBV9
d_call: TRBD2
cdr3_aa: CASSPLADPYNEQFF
cdr3_nt: TGTGCCAGCAGCCCACTAGCGGATCCCTACAATGAGCAGTTCTTC

clone_size: NA
j_call: TRBJ1-1
v_call: TRBV20-1
d_call: TRBD1
cdr3_aa: CSARGGTVEAFF
cdr3_nt: TGCAGTGCTAGAGGCGGGACAGTTGAAGCTTTCTTT

clone_size: few
j_call: TRBJ1-1
v_call: TRBV20-1
d_call: NA
cdr3_aa: CSAPETERGSTEAFF
cdr3_nt: TGCAGTGCTCCGGAAACAGAGAGAGGGAGCACTGAAGCTTTCTTT

clone_size: many
j_call: TRBJ2-1
v_call: TRBV28
d_call: NA
cdr3_aa: CASIGGGRNEQFF
cdr3_nt: TGTGCCAGCATAGGGGGGGGGCGAAATGAGCAGTTCTTC

clone_size: many
j_call: TRBJ1-2
v_call: TRBV9
d_call: NA
cdr3_aa: CASSVGMGPYGYTF
cdr3_nt: TGTGCCAGCAGCGTAGGTATGGGGCCCTATGGCTACACCTTC